The rows below give T cell receptor beta chains drawn from one sample of a study of metastatic and nonmetastatic thyroid tumors. TCRdb reanalyzed the PCR reads via MiXCR. The data show 20,000 to 25,000 clones, roughly 20% seen once. The material sequenced was adjacent normal tissue. Receptor source: a female donor with papillary thyroid cancer or a benign thyroid nodule (not recorded which). Some clones in this sample may be carry-over from other donors' samples. The CDR3 runs from the conserved cysteine through the conserved F or W. The D gene is left open where the match is weak. Clone size appears in some rows only: once, few, many, or a class for an expanded clone.

V: TRBV11-2
size: .
J: TRBJ1-1
D: .
DNA: TGTGCCAGCTTGGACACTGAAGCTTTCTTT
CDR3: CASLDTEAFF

V: TRBV28
size: few
J: TRBJ2-2
D: TRBD2
DNA: TGTGCCGGCAGTCGGACTAGCGCTGCCGGGGAGCTGTTTTTT
CDR3: CAGSRTSAAGELFF

V: TRBV5-1
size: many
J: TRBJ2-1
D: .
DNA: TGCGCCAGCAGCTTGCTCGACAGGTCGGATGAGCAGTTCTTC
CDR3: CASSLLDRSDEQFF

V: TRBV11-1
size: many
J: TRBJ2-2
D: .
DNA: TGTGCCAGCAGCTTAGCGCAGACCACCGGGGAGCTGTTTTTT
CDR3: CASSLAQTTGELFF

V: TRBV7-3
size: .
J: TRBJ2-1
D: TRBD1
DNA: TGTGCCAGCAGATCCGGGACAGGCAACAATGAGCAGTTCTTC
CDR3: CASRSGTGNNEQFF

V: TRBV6-1
size: few
J: TRBJ1-2
D: .
DNA: TGTGCCAGCAGTCCCCAACAGGGAAGGAACTATGGCTACACCTTC
CDR3: CASSPQQGRNYGYTF

V: TRBV2
size: many
J: TRBJ1-5
D: .
DNA: TGTGCCAGCACCGCCGGGGGTTATAGCAATCAGCCCCAGCATTTT
CDR3: CASTAGGYSNQPQHF

V: TRBV3-1
size: many
J: TRBJ1-1
D: .
DNA: TGTGCCAGCAGCCCCCGGCGGGCCACTGAAGCTTTCTTT
CDR3: CASSPRRATEAFF

V: TRBV4-2
size: .
J: TRBJ2-2
D: TRBD2
DNA: TGTGCCAGCAGCCCGATGGGACTAGCGGGAGGCGGGACCGGGGAGCTGTTTTTT
CDR3: CASSPMGLAGGGTGELFF

V: TRBV6-1
size: few
J: TRBJ1-2
D: TRBD1
DNA: TGTGCCAGCAGTCCCTCGACAGGGACCAGCTATGGCTACACCTTC
CDR3: CASSPSTGTSYGYTF

V: TRBV27
size: many
J: TRBJ1-2
D: TRBD1
DNA: TGTGCCAGCAAAAAACGGGACAGGGGATGGGATGGCTACACCTTC
CDR3: CASKKRDRGWDGYTF

V: TRBV28
size: few
J: TRBJ1-3
D: TRBD1
DNA: TGTGCCAGCGCCCTCGGACAGGGGAACACCATATATTTT
CDR3: CASALGQGNTIYF

V: TRBV27
size: many
J: TRBJ1-2
D: .
DNA: TGTGCCAGCAGTTTAACAACAGGGACCCTTAACTATGGCTACACCTTC
CDR3: CASSLTTGTLNYGYTF

V: TRBV7-2
size: many
J: TRBJ2-7
D: TRBD2
DNA: TGTGCCAGCAGGCGGGAAACTAGCGGTCCTATGGAGCAGTACTTC
CDR3: CASRRETSGPMEQYF

V: TRBV6-4
size: .
J: TRBJ2-7
D: TRBD2
DNA: TGTGCCAGCACCAGCGGGGGTTACGAGCGGTACTTC
CDR3: CASTSGGYERYF

V: TRBV20-1
size: few
J: TRBJ1-1
D: .
DNA: TGCATGGGGGGGCTTGAATCTTTCTTT
CDR3: CMGGLESFF

V: TRBV27
size: many
J: TRBJ2-4
D: .
DNA: TGTGCCAGCAGTTTCCCGGACATAGCCAAAAACATTCAGTACTTC
CDR3: CASSFPDIAKNIQYF

V: TRBV20-1
size: many
J: TRBJ1-2
D: .
DNA: TGCAGTGCTAGAGAGGAAGGCCAGGGGGGCTACACCTTC
CDR3: CSAREEGQGGYTF

V: TRBV24-1
size: many
J: TRBJ2-5
D: TRBD2
DNA: TGTGCCACCAGTGATTTCAGACTAGCGGGAGGTCGAGAGACCCAGTACTTC
CDR3: CATSDFRLAGGRETQYF

V: TRBV5-1
size: .
J: TRBJ1-2
D: .
DNA: TGCGCCAGCAGCTTGGACAGACTATATGGCTACACCTTC
CDR3: CASSLDRLYGYTF

V: TRBV28
size: .
J: TRBJ2-7
D: TRBD2
DNA: TGTGCCAGCAGTTCCCCGAGGACTAGCGGGATAAACGAGCAGTACTTC
CDR3: CASSSPRTSGINEQYF

V: TRBV20-1
size: medium-sized
J: TRBJ2-5
D: .
DNA: TGCAGTGCTACCCCCTTCGGGAGCTTCGCGTTTTGGGAGACCCAGTACTTC
CDR3: CSATPFGSFAFWETQYF

V: TRBV10-3
size: many
J: TRBJ2-5
D: .
DNA: TGTGCCATCAGTGAGTCGACAGCCCGGGGGCAAGAGACCCAGTACTTC
CDR3: CAISESTARGQETQYF

V: TRBV5-4
size: many
J: TRBJ2-3
D: TRBD2
DNA: TGTGCCAGCAGCTCCAGCGGGAGGCTCACAGATACGCAGTATTTT
CDR3: CASSSSGRLTDTQYF

V: TRBV14
size: many
J: TRBJ2-1
D: TRBD1
DNA: TGTGCCAGCAGCCTCCGGGACAGGGTTAGCAATGAGCAGTTCTTC
CDR3: CASSLRDRVSNEQFF

V: TRBV2
size: .
J: TRBJ1-2
D: .
DNA: TGTGCCAGCAGTCGGGACTTGGCCATCTATGGCTACACCTTC
CDR3: CASSRDLAIYGYTF

V: TRBV13
size: many
J: TRBJ2-7
D: .
DNA: TGTGCCAGCAGCGTATTCGGGCCGCCCTACGAGCAGTACTTC
CDR3: CASSVFGPPYEQYF

V: TRBV5-6
size: many
J: TRBJ2-7
D: TRBD1
DNA: TGTGCCAGCAGTCGCCCCGAGGGACAGCTATACGAGCAGTACTTC
CDR3: CASSRPEGQLYEQYF

V: TRBV6-1
size: .
J: TRBJ1-4
D: .
DNA: TGTGCCAGCGCCGCAGGGGAGGGTAACTTGTTTGAAAAACTGTTTTTT
CDR3: CASAAGEGNLFEKLFF

V: TRBV20-1
size: many
J: TRBJ2-7
D: .
DNA: TGCAGTGCAAGGGACACGGGGCTGCACGAGCAGTACTTC
CDR3: CSARDTGLHEQYF

V: TRBV6-2/TRBV6-3
size: medium-sized
J: TRBJ2-1
D: .
DNA: TGTGCCAGCAGTTCCCCTCGGAGTGGGGAGCAGTTCTTC
CDR3: CASSSPRSGEQFF

V: TRBV5-6
size: many
J: TRBJ1-3
D: .
DNA: TGTGCCAGCAGCTACTCAACGATGGGGAACACCATATATTTT
CDR3: CASSYSTMGNTIYF

V: TRBV10-3
size: few
J: TRBJ2-3
D: TRBD1
DNA: TGTGCCATCAGGGAGGGACAGGGGGGCACAGATACGCAGTATTTT
CDR3: CAIREGQGGTDTQYF

V: TRBV6-5
size: many
J: TRBJ1-3
D: .
DNA: TGTGCCAGCACTAACTTACATGGGTTGTATGAGCCTGGAAACACCATATATTTT
CDR3: CASTNLHGLYEPGNTIYF

V: TRBV4-3
size: many
J: TRBJ1-1
D: .
DNA: TGCGCCAGCAGCGCCGACCCGAACACTGAAGCTTTCTTT
CDR3: CASSADPNTEAFF

V: TRBV5-1
size: many
J: TRBJ2-1
D: .
DNA: TGCGCCAGCAGCTGGGGGTCCGGGGGAGGCGGATTGAATGAGCAGTTCTTC
CDR3: CASSWGSGGGGLNEQFF

V: TRBV7-6
size: many
J: TRBJ2-1
D: .
DNA: TGTGCCAGCAGCTTAGGAGGCATCAATGAGCAGTTCTTC
CDR3: CASSLGGINEQFF

V: TRBV20-1
size: .
J: TRBJ2-3
D: .
DNA: TGCAGTGCTGTGTCTGGACGCTATAGCGCAGATACGCAGTATTTT
CDR3: CSAVSGRYSADTQYF

V: TRBV28
size: many
J: TRBJ1-1
D: TRBD1
DNA: TGTGCCAGCAGGCTCAGGGGGACTGAAGCTTTCTTT
CDR3: CASRLRGTEAFF

V: TRBV20-1
size: many
J: TRBJ1-4
D: .
DNA: TGCAGTGCTAGAGTCGTCCAGGGGAAAGAAAAACTGTTTTTT
CDR3: CSARVVQGKEKLFF

V: TRBV19
size: .
J: TRBJ1-5
D: .
DNA: TGTGCCAGTAGTAAACTCCACCGGGCTGATAGTCACCGCGCGCAGCATTTT
CDR3: CASSKLHRADSHRAQHF

V: TRBV27
size: .
J: TRBJ2-7
D: .
DNA: TGTGCCAGCAGTCGTACCTCTAGCGCCTACGAGCAGTACTTC
CDR3: CASSRTSSAYEQYF

V: TRBV28
size: many
J: TRBJ2-6
D: .
DNA: TGTGCCAGCAGCCGCTCTGGGGCCAACGTCCTGACTTTC
CDR3: CASSRSGANVLTF

V: TRBV18
size: many
J: TRBJ2-3
D: .
DNA: TGTGCCAGCTCACCAGGGGAACAGATTCGGGGTGATACGCAGTATTTT
CDR3: CASSPGEQIRGDTQYF

V: TRBV6-1
size: medium-sized
J: TRBJ2-2
D: .
DNA: TGTGCCAGCGTCGGGAAATCAGGGGTTTTCACCGGGGAGCTGTTTTTT
CDR3: CASVGKSGVFTGELFF

V: TRBV20-1
size: many
J: TRBJ2-1
D: .
DNA: TGCAGTGCTAGAGGTAAAGTTGAGCAGTTCTTC
CDR3: CSARGKVEQFF

V: TRBV19
size: few
J: TRBJ1-4
D: .
DNA: TGTGCCAGTAGTATTGCAAGGCTGGGTGAAAAACTGTTTTTT
CDR3: CASSIARLGEKLFF

V: TRBV20-1
size: many
J: TRBJ2-3
D: .
DNA: TGCAGTGCTAGAGATCCACGACTCGCGAGCACAGATACGCAGTATTTT
CDR3: CSARDPRLASTDTQYF

V: TRBV20-1
size: many
J: TRBJ2-7
D: TRBD2
DNA: TGCAGTGCTAGAGATCCACCGGGACTAGCGGGAGTCGGTTACGAGCAGTACTTC
CDR3: CSARDPPGLAGVGYEQYF

V: TRBV20-1
size: many
J: TRBJ2-3
D: TRBD2
DNA: TGCAGTGTTTCCGACCCAGCGGGAAGAACAGATACGCAGTATTTT
CDR3: CSVSDPAGRTDTQYF

V: TRBV28
size: few
J: TRBJ2-7
D: .
DNA: TGTGCCAGCAGTAGAGCCGGGGCTAGATCCTACGAGCAGTACTTC
CDR3: CASSRAGARSYEQYF

V: TRBV6-4
size: many
J: TRBJ2-3
D: .
DNA: TGTGCCAGCAGTGCCCTTCCGGGGAGCGGCGCAGATACGCAGTATTTT
CDR3: CASSALPGSGADTQYF

V: TRBV5-1
size: few
J: TRBJ1-2
D: TRBD1
DNA: TGCGCCAGCAGCTTGGGGGACAGGATTAACTATGGCTACACCTTC
CDR3: CASSLGDRINYGYTF

V: TRBV11-2
size: many
J: TRBJ2-2
D: .
DNA: TGTGCCAGCAGCTTACCTGGGAACACCGGGGAGCTGTTTTTT
CDR3: CASSLPGNTGELFF

V: TRBV28
size: .
J: TRBJ1-2
D: .
DNA: TGTGCCAGCAGTCAACCCCGGGGGGGACCCAATGGCTACACCTTC
CDR3: CASSQPRGGPNGYTF

V: TRBV20-1
size: many
J: TRBJ2-5
D: .
DNA: TGCAGTGCTAGGGGCGGGGAGACCCAGTACTTC
CDR3: CSARGGETQYF

V: TRBV30
size: many
J: TRBJ1-4
D: .
DNA: TGTGCCTGGGGGGTGTCATGGGAAAAACTGTTTTTT
CDR3: CAWGVSWEKLFF

V: TRBV4-1
size: many
J: TRBJ2-7
D: .
DNA: TGCGCCAGCAGCCAAGATTGGGCCTTAAATTCCTACGAGCAGTACTTC
CDR3: CASSQDWALNSYEQYF

V: TRBV19
size: medium-sized
J: TRBJ1-2
D: TRBD1
DNA: TGTGCCAGTAGTAAGGGGGCGGGAGGCTACACCTTC
CDR3: CASSKGAGGYTF